The rows below give T cell receptor beta chains drawn from one sample of a study of long-term antiretroviral therapy in people with HIV. TCRdb keeps only in-frame clones here, not all; method: immunoSEQ multiplex PCR. The repertoire holds fewer than 20,000 clones, with about four fifths as singletons. Sequenced material: unsorted PBMCs, taken 0.3 years after starting antiretroviral therapy. The receptors derive from a woman between 45 and 65 years old with HIV. The CDR3 runs from the conserved cysteine through the conserved F or W. Each record gives: J gene, D gene, V gene, clone size, CDR3 protein, CDR3 DNA. D genes are given only for firm matches. Expanded clones get a size class; other rows say once, few or many, or leave the size out.

J gene: TRBJ2-2; D gene: .; V gene: TRBV7-9; clone size: .; CDR3 protein: CASSLWGTYTGELFF; CDR3 DNA: TGTGCCAGCAGCCTATGGGGGACCTACACCGGGGAGCTGTTTTTT
J gene: TRBJ2-3; D gene: TRBD1; V gene: TRBV2; clone size: .; CDR3 protein: CASSRNPDRESDTQYF; CDR3 DNA: TGTGCCAGCAGCCGAAACCCTGACAGGGAATCAGATACGCAGTATTTT
J gene: TRBJ1-1; D gene: .; V gene: TRBV25-1; clone size: .; CDR3 protein: CASRRTNTEAFF; CDR3 DNA: TGTGCCAGCAGAAGGACTAACACTGAAGCTTTCTTT
J gene: TRBJ1-5; D gene: TRBD1; V gene: TRBV19; clone size: .; CDR3 protein: CASMLGQGGQPQHF; CDR3 DNA: TGTGCCAGTATGCTGGGACAGGGAGGACAGCCCCAGCATTTT
J gene: TRBJ2-7; D gene: .; V gene: TRBV21-1; clone size: .; CDR3 protein: CASSETWTPCSEQYF; CDR3 DNA: TGTGCCAGCAGCGAGACCTGGACACCGTGTTCCGAGCAGTACTTC
J gene: TRBJ2-3; D gene: TRBD1; V gene: TRBV27; clone size: .; CDR3 protein: CASSLQQGSDTQYF; CDR3 DNA: TGTGCCAGCAGTTTACAACAGGGGTCAGATACGCAGTATTTT
J gene: TRBJ2-5; D gene: TRBD1; V gene: TRBV5-8; clone size: .; CDR3 protein: CASSYKGQGKETQYF; CDR3 DNA: TGTGCCAGCAGCTATAAGGGACAGGGGAAAGAGACCCAGTACTTC
J gene: TRBJ1-2; D gene: TRBD1; V gene: TRBV2; clone size: .; CDR3 protein: CASSVSGQGFNGYTF; CDR3 DNA: TGTGCCAGCAGTGTTTCGGGACAGGGCTTCAACGGCTACACCTTC
J gene: TRBJ2-1; D gene: .; V gene: TRBV7-9; clone size: .; CDR3 protein: CASSLGQYNEQFF; CDR3 DNA: TGTGCCAGCAGCTTAGGACAGTACAATGAGCAGTTCTTC
J gene: TRBJ2-7; D gene: .; V gene: TRBV10-2; clone size: .; CDR3 protein: CASSTGYEQYF; CDR3 DNA: TGCGCCAGCAGCACTGGTTACGAGCAGTACTTC
J gene: TRBJ2-1; D gene: .; V gene: TRBV27; clone size: .; CDR3 protein: CASRRRGTEQFF; CDR3 DNA: TGTGCCAGCAGACGTAGGGGTACTGAGCAGTTCTTC
J gene: TRBJ1-2; D gene: .; V gene: TRBV4-2; clone size: few; CDR3 protein: CASSQDIGRGGGYTF; CDR3 DNA: TGTGCCAGCAGCCAAGATATCGGCAGGGGAGGTGGCTACACCTTC
J gene: TRBJ2-3; D gene: .; V gene: TRBV18; clone size: medium-sized; CDR3 protein: CASSAPPDTQYF; CDR3 DNA: TGTGCCAGCTCCGCTCCCCCAGATACGCAGTATTTT
J gene: TRBJ1-2; D gene: .; V gene: TRBV6-5; clone size: once; CDR3 protein: CASSYSAGNYGYTF; CDR3 DNA: TGTGCCAGCAGTTACTCCGCGGGGAACTATGGCTACACCTTC
J gene: TRBJ1-3; D gene: .; V gene: TRBV5-1; clone size: .; CDR3 protein: CASSLVPQSASGNTIYF; CDR3 DNA: TGCGCCAGCAGCTTGGTCCCCCAAAGTGCTTCTGGAAACACCATATATTTT
J gene: TRBJ2-3; D gene: .; V gene: TRBV5-6; clone size: .; CDR3 protein: CASSFRTDTQYF; CDR3 DNA: TGTGCCAGCAGCTTTAGGACAGATACGCAGTATTTT
J gene: TRBJ1-5; D gene: TRBD1; V gene: TRBV6-1; clone size: once; CDR3 protein: CASSEDRGRQPQHF; CDR3 DNA: TGTGCCAGCAGTGAAGACAGGGGACGCCAGCCCCAGCATTTT
J gene: TRBJ2-7; D gene: .; V gene: TRBV4-1; clone size: few; CDR3 protein: CASSQVWGEQYF; CDR3 DNA: TGCGCCAGCAGCCAAGTTTGGGGCGAGCAGTACTTC
J gene: TRBJ2-1; D gene: .; V gene: TRBV11-3; clone size: once; CDR3 protein: CASSPVGRNEQFF; CDR3 DNA: TGTGCCAGCAGCCCCGTTGGGCGGAATGAGCAGTTCTTC
J gene: TRBJ1-6; D gene: .; V gene: TRBV7-8; clone size: .; CDR3 protein: CASSSTGGGSNSPLHF; CDR3 DNA: TGTGCCAGCAGCTCCACGGGGGGCGGGTCCAATTCACCCCTCCACTTT
J gene: TRBJ2-7; D gene: .; V gene: TRBV27; clone size: .; CDR3 protein: CASSLSGRNYEQYF; CDR3 DNA: TGTGCCAGCAGTTTATCAGGGCGCAACTACGAGCAGTACTTC
J gene: TRBJ2-7; D gene: TRBD2; V gene: TRBV4-2; clone size: .; CDR3 protein: CASSQVRTSGTYEQYF; CDR3 DNA: TGTGCCAGCAGCCAAGTTCGGACTAGCGGGACCTACGAGCAGTACTTC
J gene: TRBJ1-6; D gene: .; V gene: TRBV4-1; clone size: .; CDR3 protein: CASSQVGQLKLYNSPLHF; CDR3 DNA: TGCGCCAGCAGCCAAGTTGGGCAGCTAAAACTCTATAATTCACCCCTCCACTTT
J gene: TRBJ1-2; D gene: .; V gene: TRBV7-2; clone size: .; CDR3 protein: CASSSTGIPNYGYTF; CDR3 DNA: TGTGCCAGCAGCTCAACAGGAATCCCTAACTATGGCTACACCTTC
J gene: TRBJ2-1; D gene: .; V gene: TRBV2; clone size: .; CDR3 protein: CASSDSRAGNEQFF; CDR3 DNA: TGTGCCAGCAGTGATTCAAGGGCTGGGAATGAGCAGTTCTTC
J gene: TRBJ2-2; D gene: .; V gene: TRBV9; clone size: .; CDR3 protein: CASSPRPVMGELFF; CDR3 DNA: TGTGCCAGCAGCCCGCGGCCCGTGATGGGGGAGCTGTTTTTT
J gene: TRBJ1-2; D gene: .; V gene: TRBV5-8; clone size: once; CDR3 protein: CASGDPAARHYGYTF; CDR3 DNA: TGTGCCAGCGGCGATCCGGCAGCACGCCACTATGGCTACACCTTC
J gene: TRBJ1-2; D gene: TRBD1; V gene: TRBV9; clone size: .; CDR3 protein: CASSRLGTGDYGYTF; CDR3 DNA: TGTGCCAGCAGCCGTCTCGGGACAGGGGACTATGGCTACACCTTC
J gene: TRBJ2-3; D gene: TRBD2; V gene: TRBV14; clone size: .; CDR3 protein: CASSRPGLAGGSTDTQYF; CDR3 DNA: TGTGCCAGCAGCCGTCCGGGACTAGCGGGGGGGAGCACAGATACGCAGTATTTT
J gene: TRBJ2-7; D gene: .; V gene: TRBV2; clone size: .; CDR3 protein: CASRNRDNSYEQYF; CDR3 DNA: TGTGCCAGCAGGAACCGGGACAACTCCTACGAGCAGTACTTC
J gene: TRBJ2-3; D gene: TRBD2; V gene: TRBV4-1; clone size: .; CDR3 protein: CASSLTTSGHTDTQYF; CDR3 DNA: TGCGCCAGCAGCCTAACCACTAGCGGACACACAGATACGCAGTATTTT
J gene: TRBJ2-5; D gene: .; V gene: TRBV6-1; clone size: once; CDR3 protein: CASSATAYQETQYF; CDR3 DNA: TGTGCCAGCAGCGCGACTGCGTACCAAGAGACCCAGTACTTC
J gene: TRBJ2-3; D gene: .; V gene: TRBV5-1; clone size: .; CDR3 protein: CASSLKDTQYF; CDR3 DNA: TGCGCCAGCAGCCTAAAAGATACGCAGTATTTT
J gene: TRBJ1-2; D gene: .; V gene: TRBV2; clone size: .; CDR3 protein: CASSVTYLATF; CDR3 DNA: TGTGCCAGCAGTGTAACTTACCTGGCCACCTTC
J gene: TRBJ1-2; D gene: TRBD1; V gene: TRBV19; clone size: .; CDR3 protein: CASSIPRQGDYGYTF; CDR3 DNA: TGTGCCAGTAGTATCCCCCGACAGGGTGACTATGGCTACACCTTC
J gene: TRBJ1-4; D gene: TRBD1; V gene: TRBV7-2; clone size: .; CDR3 protein: CASSWGGQGNEKLFF; CDR3 DNA: TGTGCCAGCAGCTGGGGGGGACAGGGTAATGAAAAACTGTTTTTT
J gene: TRBJ2-5; D gene: TRBD2; V gene: TRBV29-1; clone size: .; CDR3 protein: CSTTYGTSPQETQYF; CDR3 DNA: TGCAGCACAACATACGGGACTAGCCCGCAAGAGACCCAGTACTTC
J gene: TRBJ1-2; D gene: .; V gene: TRBV30; clone size: .; CDR3 protein: CAWSTNRYGYTF; CDR3 DNA: TGTGCCTGGAGTACTAACAGATATGGCTACACCTTC
J gene: TRBJ1-6; D gene: .; V gene: TRBV18; clone size: .; CDR3 protein: CASSPPETSSYNSPLHF; CDR3 DNA: TGTGCCAGCTCACCACCGGAGACCAGCTCCTATAATTCACCCCTCCACTTT
J gene: TRBJ2-3; D gene: TRBD2; V gene: TRBV7-3; clone size: .; CDR3 protein: CASSLGLAGTDTQYF; CDR3 DNA: TGTGCCAGCAGCTTAGGACTAGCGGGTACAGATACGCAGTATTTT
J gene: TRBJ2-1; D gene: .; V gene: TRBV5-6; clone size: .; CDR3 protein: CASSLGLVGFNEQFF; CDR3 DNA: TGTGCCAGCAGCTTGGGGCTAGTAGGTTTTAATGAGCAGTTCTTC
J gene: TRBJ2-7; D gene: .; V gene: TRBV4-1; clone size: .; CDR3 protein: CASSQGVVPYEQYF; CDR3 DNA: TGCGCCAGCAGCCAAGGGGTCGTTCCCTACGAGCAGTACTTC
J gene: TRBJ2-5; D gene: .; V gene: TRBV27; clone size: .; CDR3 protein: CASSSVEKTQYF; CDR3 DNA: TGTGCCAGCAGTTCTGTCGAGAAGACCCAGTACTTC
J gene: TRBJ2-2; D gene: TRBD2; V gene: TRBV7-2; clone size: .; CDR3 protein: CASSFTSGGATGELFF; CDR3 DNA: TGTGCCAGCAGCTTCACTAGCGGGGGAGCTACCGGGGAGCTGTTTTTT
J gene: TRBJ2-1; D gene: .; V gene: TRBV30; clone size: .; CDR3 protein: CAWSVGGVSYNEQFF; CDR3 DNA: TGTGCCTGGAGTGTAGGCGGGGTATCCTACAATGAGCAGTTCTTC
J gene: TRBJ2-5; D gene: .; V gene: TRBV18; clone size: .; CDR3 protein: CASSPAGETQYF; CDR3 DNA: TGTGCCAGCTCACCGGCAGGAGAGACCCAGTACTTC
J gene: TRBJ2-3; D gene: TRBD1; V gene: TRBV5-1; clone size: .; CDR3 protein: CASSLGRTGWGTDTQYF; CDR3 DNA: TGCGCCAGCAGCTTGGGGAGGACAGGGTGGGGCACAGATACGCAGTATTTT
J gene: TRBJ1-2; D gene: .; V gene: TRBV5-1; clone size: .; CDR3 protein: CASRLGGDIPYGYTF; CDR3 DNA: TGCGCCAGCAGGTTGGGGGGGGACATTCCCTATGGCTACACCTTC
J gene: TRBJ2-5; D gene: .; V gene: TRBV12-5; clone size: .; CDR3 protein: CASGLPAVQETQYF; CDR3 DNA: TGTGCTAGTGGTTTGCCAGCGGTTCAAGAGACCCAGTACTTC